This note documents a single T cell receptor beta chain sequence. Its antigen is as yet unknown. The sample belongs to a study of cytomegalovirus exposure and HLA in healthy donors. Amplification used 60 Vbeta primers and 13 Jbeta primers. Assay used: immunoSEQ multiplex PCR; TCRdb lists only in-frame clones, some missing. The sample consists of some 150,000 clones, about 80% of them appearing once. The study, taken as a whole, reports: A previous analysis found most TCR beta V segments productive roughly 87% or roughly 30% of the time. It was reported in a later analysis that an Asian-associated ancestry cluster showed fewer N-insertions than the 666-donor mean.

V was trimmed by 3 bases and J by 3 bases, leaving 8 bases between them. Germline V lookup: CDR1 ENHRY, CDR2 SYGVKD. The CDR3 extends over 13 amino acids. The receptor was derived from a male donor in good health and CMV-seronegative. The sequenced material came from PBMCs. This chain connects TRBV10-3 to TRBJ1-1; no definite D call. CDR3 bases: TGTGCCATCAGTGACCGAGGTGACACTGAAGCTTTCTTT. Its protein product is CAISDRGDTEAFF.